This TCR beta chain was observed in a study of cytomegalovirus exposure and HLA in healthy donors. Findings and caveats of the study: The later analysis indicated that the majority of CMV-associated TCR beta chains appeared HLA-restricted. A later analysis showed HLA-associated TCR beta chains outstripping equally common others in clonal expansion.

Primers: 60 Vbeta forward and 13 Jbeta reverse. Assay used: immunoSEQ multiplex PCR; TCRdb lists only in-frame clones, some missing. The sample consists of roughly 200,000 clones, roughly 74% of them appearing once. Germline V gene sequence: CDR1 MRHNA, CDR2 SNTAGT. The CDR3 has 13 residues. Trimming shortened V by 10 bases and J by 9 bases, and 21 bases separated the two germline ends. Concerning this clone: Its specificity is not known.

The genes are TRBV6-4 and TRBJ1-2, with D possibly TRBD1 on 5 matching bases. Specimen: PBMCs. The sequence came from a woman aged 25 to 39 in good health and CMV-seropositive. CDR3 protein: CATPGQGGESYTF. Written as DNA, the CDR3 is TGTGCCACCCCGGGCCAGGGAGGGGAGAGCTACACCTTC.